This TCR beta chain emerged from a study of spatial heterogeneity in lung cancer. Study-wide background: The average appearance count of each unique TCR and UMI combination in raw reads was more than 9.5.

After removal of 6 bases from V and 5 bases from J, the junction contained 8 bases not matched to a gene. This CDR3 region has 14 residues. Time point reported: blood at routine non-recurrence follow-up after resection. TCRs were sequenced from unsorted whole RNA of tumor, nontumor lung or PBMC. Unique molecular identifiers tagged every individual TCR cDNA molecule. One entry per CDR3 protein results from TCRdb running MiXCR on the 5' RACE reads. The table has about 70,000 distinct CDR3 sequences, 8% to 10% seen once. This TCR came from a female donor with early-stage non-small cell lung cancer. This specimen consisted of PBMCs, obtained at follow-up. The gene calls are TRBV12-3 or TRBV12-4 and TRBJ2-5; 8 bases agree with TRBD2. CDR3 region: CASSSSGRRETQYF. The CDR3 bases are TGTGCCAGCAGCTCAAGCGGGAGACGTGAGACCCAGTACTTC.